This T cell receptor beta chain is from a study of T cells expressing NK-cell markers. Across the whole study: The study drew TCR beta repertoires from sorted CD3+CD56+NKG2C+, CD3+CD56+NKG2C- and CD3+CD56-NKG2C+ T cells.

The CDR3 runs to 12 residues. CDR1 is DFQATT, CDR2 SNEGSKA, per germline (reference sequence). Remarks on this clonotype: Antigen unknown.

Scientists made TCR beta cDNA using 5'RACE template switching with UMIs. TCRdb reanalyzed the 5' RACE reads, giving one entry per CDR3 protein sequence and no DNA. Recorded here are 450,000 to 600,000 distinct CDR3 sequences; the top ten clones represent approximately 3.6%. Study-wide points: In a few donors, these clonotypes also led the CD3+CD56-NKG2C+ fraction. Of the CD8+ T cells in more than five donors, roughly 1.0-7.5% belonged to dominant NKG2C+ clonotypes.

This receptor was taken from a man aged 18-30 years in good health. This rearrangement joins TRBV20-1 to TRBJ2-1. Sequencing used blood T cells: a sorted CD56 or NKG2C T cell subset, CD4+ or CD8+ T cells, or bulk PBMC T cells (not recorded which). This chain's CDR3 is CSASLLGNEQFF.